This passage covers 12 T cell receptor beta chains from one sample sequenced in a study of T cell repertoires in cytomegalovirus infection. A single record per CDR3 protein comes from TCRdb applying MiXCR to the reads. The data contain some 920,000 distinct CDR3 sequences, about a third of them singletons. Their cognate antigens are unknown. This sample comprised cultured CD8+ T cells from PBMCs, obtained from culture after CMV antigen stimulation. Receptors originate from a human donor in good health (CMV status not recorded). Some clones in this sample may be carry-over from other donors' samples.

There are a few counts of this clonotype. This chain joins TRBV25-1 and TRBJ1-4; D is ambiguous. V lost 1 base and J 3 bases, leaving 9 bases between the germline ends. This CDR3 contains 15 residues. Germline V gene lookup returns CDR1 MGHDK and CDR2 SYGVNS. CDR3 nucleotides: TGTGCCAGCAGTGAATTGTACGGAGCTAATGAAAAACTGTTTTTT. It yields the protein CASSELYGANEKLFF.

The genes are TRBV20-1 and TRBJ2-1; 9 positions agree with TRBD2. The V gene's germline CDR1 is DFQATT and CDR2 SNEGSKA (reference sequence). CDR3 size: 13 residues. V shed 2 bases and J 5 bases; nucleotides not matched to a gene: 1. The chain's CDR3 is CSARIAGDNEQFF. In DNA form, the CDR3 reads TGCAGTGCTAGAATAGCGGGGGACAATGAGCAGTTCTTC.

This chain uses TRBV12-5 with TRBJ1-1, with no clear D. V lost 0 bases and J 0 bases, leaving 14 bases between the germline ends. Germline V gene sequence: CDR1 LGHNT, CDR2 FRNRAP. The CDR3 sequence is 17 residues long. The CDR3 is CASGLVAGSSMNTEAFF. The CDR3 bases are TGTGCTAGTGGTTTGGTAGCCGGCAGCTCCATGAACACTGAAGCTTTCTTT.

CDR3 coding DNA: TGTGCCAGCAGTTTAGAACAGGGAAATGATGAAGCTTTCTTT. This translates into CASSLEQGNDEAFF. This chain uses TRBV28 with TRBJ1-1, with D possibly TRBD1 on 6 matching bases. Per the germline V gene, CDR1 is MDHEN and CDR2 is SYDVKM. Trimming removed 2 bases at V and 7 bases at J, with 14 bases between. The CDR3 runs to 14 residues. Full variable domain (missing parts from reference TRBV28 and TRBJ1-1): DVKVTQSSRYLVKRTGEKVFLECVQDMDHENMFWYRQDPGLGLRLIYFSYDVKMKEKGDIPEGYSVSREKKERFSLILESASTNQTSMYLCASSLEQGNDEAFFGQGTRLTVV.

V and J are TRBV10-3 and TRBJ2-3; D not certain. The CDR3 runs to 13 residues. Germline V gene lookup returns CDR1 ENHRY and CDR2 SYGVKD. V lost 6 bases and J 0 bases, leaving 7 bases between the germline ends. The CDR3 protein is CAIRMDSTDTQYF. CDR3 nucleotide sequence: TGTGCCATCAGGATGGACAGCACAGATACGCAGTATTTT.

This clonotype has just a few counts. The chain is built from TRBV7-9 and TRBJ2-1; 11 bases align to TRBD1. Germline CDR1 is SEHNR and CDR2 is FQNEAQ (reference sequence). The trim removed 5 bases at V and 5 bases at J, leaving 8 bases unmatched. The CDR3 has 16 residues. The CDR3 DNA follows: TGTGCCAGCAGCCTGGGGACAGGGGGTAGGGACAATGAGCAGTTCTTC. Its translation is CASSLGTGGRDNEQFF.

This clonotype has ten or more counts. Written as DNA, the CDR3 is TGCGCCAGCAGCCAAGATGAACCCACAGGGGGCCCAAATGAGCAGTTCTTC. Translating it yields CASSQDEPTGGPNEQFF. The V gene is TRBV4-1, the J gene TRBJ2-1, with TRBD1 identical over 9 bases. The CDR3 sequence is 17 residues long. The V gene's germline CDR1 is MGHRA and CDR2 YSYEKL. V lost 0 bases to trimming and J lost 7 bases; unmatched junction nucleotides: 10.

This chain joins TRBV6-5 and TRBJ1-2; D is possibly TRBD1 (5 bases). Germline-derived CDR1 and CDR2 are MNHEY and SVGAGI. The CDR3 totals 15 residues. With 0 bases removed from V and 8 bases from J, the gap between germline ends came to 16 bases. The CDR3 loop reads CASSYSSDNEDGYTF. The DNA for the CDR3 is TGTGCCAGCAGTTACTCATCGGACAACGAAGACGGCTACACCTTC.

The chain has TRBV12-3 or TRBV12-4 and TRBJ1-2; 8 bases align to TRBD1. The CDR3 length is 13 residues. After removal of 5 bases from V and 4 bases from J, the junction contained 3 bases not matched to a gene. The CDR3 DNA sequence: TGTGCCAGCAGTCCTGACAGGGGCTATGGCTACACCTTC. Encoded protein: CASSPDRGYGYTF.

This chain links TRBV19 with TRBJ2-7; D is ambiguous. CDR3 length: 13 amino acids. Germline V gives CDR1 LNHDA, CDR2 SQIVND (reference sequence). Trimming cost V 0 bases and J 4 bases, with 7 bases left between them. The CDR3 sequence: CASSIDLAYEQYF. Written as DNA, the CDR3 is TGTGCCAGTAGTATAGATCTTGCTTACGAGCAGTACTTC.

The chain has TRBV7-6 and TRBJ1-1, with no clear D. The CDR3 spans 12 residues. The germline V gene has CDR1 SGHVS and CDR2 FNYEAQ. V lost 5 bases, J lost 7 bases, and 11 bases lay in between. The CDR3 spells CASSAEGIEAFF. CDR3 nucleotide sequence: TGTGCCAGCAGCGCCGAAGGGATTGAAGCTTTCTTT.

The chain recombines TRBV7-9 with TRBJ2-4, with TRBD1 matching over 9 bases. Germline V gene lookup returns CDR1 SEHNR and CDR2 FQNEAQ (reference sequence). V was clipped by 3 bases and J by 9 bases; unmatched bases: 9. The CDR3 length is 15 residues. The CDR3 bases are TGTGCCAGCAGCTTCCCCGGGACAGGGTTGGCCATTCAGTACTTC. Translated: CASSFPGTGLAIQYF.